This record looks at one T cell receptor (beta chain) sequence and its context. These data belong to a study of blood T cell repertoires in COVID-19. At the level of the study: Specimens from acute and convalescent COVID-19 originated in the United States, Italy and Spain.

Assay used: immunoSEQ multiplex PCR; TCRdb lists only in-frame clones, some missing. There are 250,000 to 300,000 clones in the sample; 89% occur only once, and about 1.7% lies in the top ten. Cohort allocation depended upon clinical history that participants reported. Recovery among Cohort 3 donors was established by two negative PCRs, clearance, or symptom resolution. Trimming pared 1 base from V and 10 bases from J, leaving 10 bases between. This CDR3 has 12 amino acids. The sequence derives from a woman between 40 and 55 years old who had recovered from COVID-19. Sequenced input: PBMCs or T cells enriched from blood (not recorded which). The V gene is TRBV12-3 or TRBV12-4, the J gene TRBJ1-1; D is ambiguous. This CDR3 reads CASSLGDTSAFF. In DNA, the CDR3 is TGTGCCAGCAGTTTAGGAGACACGTCAGCTTTCTTT.